This is a list of T cell receptor beta chains from one sample in a study of T cell repertoires in aging, cancer and after chemotherapy. MiXCR was run by TCRdb on the multiplex PCR reads, yielding one entry per CDR3 protein. The data show about 2,000 distinct CDR3 sequences, with around 20% seen just once and 23% held by the top ten. Sample: blood. These receptors were obtained from a human donor with a solid tumor. CDR3s include the opening cysteine and the closing phenylalanine or tryptophan. The D gene is left open where the match is weak. Clone size is not always given. Where it is, it says once, few, many or a class for expanded clones.

>-|TRBV19|TRBJ1-1|medium-sized
TGTGCCAGTAGTCCGGACCCTGCGGGAGCTTTCTTT
CASSPDPAGAFF
>-|TRBV6-5|TRBJ2-1|medium-sized
TGTGCCAGCAGTAGACTAATTGGTTCGGAGGAGCAGTTCTTC
CASSRLIGSEEQFF
>TRBD2|TRBV10-2|TRBJ2-3|-
TGCGCCAGCACCCCAACTAGCGGGAGGATCACAGATACGCAGTATTTT
CASTPTSGRITDTQYF
>-|TRBV24-1|TRBJ2-2|few
TGTGCCACCAGTGATGGGGGACGGGACACCGGGGAGCTGTTTTTT
CATSDGGRDTGELFF
>-|TRBV29-1|TRBJ2-1|large
TGCAACCACAGCGGAGGTGGGGGGAATGAGCAGTTCTTC
CNHSGGGGNEQFF
>TRBD1|TRBV28|TRBJ2-7|medium-sized
TGTGCCAGCAGTCGGGACAGGTTGGACGAGCAGTACTTC
CASSRDRLDEQYF
>TRBD2|TRBV10-3|TRBJ2-7|-
TGTGCCATCAGTGAGTGGGGACTAGCTGCTGGCGAGCAGTACTTC
CAISEWGLAAGEQYF
>TRBD1|TRBV20-1|TRBJ2-7|medium-sized
TGCAGTGCTAGGGGACAGGCAAACTACGAGCAGTACTTC
CSARGQANYEQYF
>-|TRBV28|TRBJ2-1|few
TGTGCCAGCAGTTTCCCAGGGGAGGCCTACAATGAGCAGTTCTTC
CASSFPGEAYNEQFF
>-|TRBV6-5|TRBJ2-1|medium-sized
TGTGCCAGCAGTTACGGTGGATACCCCTCCTACAATGAGCAGTTCTTC
CASSYGGYPSYNEQFF
>-|TRBV19|TRBJ2-5|medium-sized
TGTGCCAGTAGTATACGGGGTATCCAGACCCAGTACTTC
CASSIRGIQTQYF
>TRBD1|TRBV20-1|TRBJ1-1|medium-sized
TGCAGTGCTAGAGAAGTGAGAATGTGGGGACAGGGCAACACTGAAGCTTTCTTT
CSAREVRMWGQGNTEAFF
>-|TRBV27|TRBJ2-3|-
TGTGCCAGCAGTTTCTGGGACGGAGCAGATACGCAGTATTTT
CASSFWDGADTQYF